This T cell receptor (beta chain) was recorded in a study of Tregs in tolerant kidney transplant recipients. To note about this clone: Its antigen is not known. This sample also contains other DNA sequences that code for the same CDR3.

TCRdb's copy holds only in-frame clones and misses some; the assay was immunoSEQ multiplex PCR. The sample holds just under 45,000 clones, around 95% seen once. Per the germline V gene, CDR1 is MNHNY and CDR2 is SVGAGI (reference sequence). CDR3 size: 12 residues. The V and J ends lost 0 bases and 3 bases respectively, with 3 bases between them. Input material: Tregs from blood cultured with allogeneic cells. The V call is TRBV6-6, the J call TRBJ2-7; D remains unclear. The receptor comes from a human donor in good health. CDR3 DNA sequence: TGTGCCAGCAGTTACTCTAGCTACGAGCAGTACTTC. The encoded protein is CASSYSSYEQYF.